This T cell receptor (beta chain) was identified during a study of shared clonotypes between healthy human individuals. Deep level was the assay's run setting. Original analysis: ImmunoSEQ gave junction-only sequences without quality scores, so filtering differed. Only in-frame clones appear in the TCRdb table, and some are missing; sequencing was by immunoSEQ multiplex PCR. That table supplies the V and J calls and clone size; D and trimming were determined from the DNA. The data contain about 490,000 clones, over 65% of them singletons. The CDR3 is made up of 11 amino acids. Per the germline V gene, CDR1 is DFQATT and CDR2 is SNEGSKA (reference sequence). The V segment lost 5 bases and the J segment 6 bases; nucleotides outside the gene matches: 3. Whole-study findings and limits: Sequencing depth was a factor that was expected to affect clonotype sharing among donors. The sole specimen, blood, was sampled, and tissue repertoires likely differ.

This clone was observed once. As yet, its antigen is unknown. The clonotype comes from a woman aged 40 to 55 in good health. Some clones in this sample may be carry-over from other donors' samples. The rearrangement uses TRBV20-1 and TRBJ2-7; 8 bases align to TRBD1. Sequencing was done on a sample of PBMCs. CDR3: CSAEQGGEQYF. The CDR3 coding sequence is TGCAGTGCTGAACAGGGGGGCGAGCAGTACTTC.